The sequence of this TCR beta chain was determined in a study of graft-versus-host responses after intestinal transplantation. Here immunoSEQ multiplex PCR was the method, and the copy in TCRdb shows in-frame clones only, minus some. Here the sample spans 70,000 to 95,000 clones, 85% to 95% being singletons. For this clone: Its target is not known.

This sequence originates from a human donor who was the organ donor for an intestinal transplant. The starting material was unstimulated CD8+ T cells sorted from spleen or lymph node cells, obtained before transplant.

The CDR3 DNA reads TGTGCCAGCAGTAGTATCTGGAAGACTAATGGCTACACCTTC. Residues: CASSSIWKTNGYTF. The chain has TRBV27 and TRBJ1-2; D unresolved. The V gene lost 5 bases and the J gene lost 6 bases, with 16 bases spanning the gap. Germline values: CDR1 MNHEY, CDR2 SMNVEV (reference sequence). The CDR3 length is 14 residues.